The present T cell receptor beta chain was sequenced within a study of Ad26.COV2.S vaccination and SARS-CoV-2 variants. General observations from the study: Similar non-spike TCR breadth was observed in recipients of vaccine and of placebo.

Repertoires were generated with immunoSEQ multiplex PCR, while TCRdb's copy carries only in-frame clones and drops some. The table lists approximately 300,000 clones, 86% of them singletons. Remarks on this clone: Its antigen remains unknown.

Stated treatment: approximately 18 received Ad26.COV2.S at low or high dose, single or two shots; roughly 5 received placebo; per-sample allocation not given. The samples were gathered on day 63 after the first injection of vaccine or placebo. An Ad26 vector was used to express Wuhan-strain SARS-CoV-2 spike as the vaccine. Between the trimmed V and J ends, which lost 5 bases and 0 bases, there was a span of 13 bases. This CDR3 is built from 15 residues. Germline assignment: CDR1 LGHDT and CDR2 YNNKEL (reference sequence). The sample consisted of peripheral blood, taken in a trial of Ad26.COV2.S vaccine versus placebo. This TCR came from a person aged 18 to 65 who received the Ad26.COV2.S COVID-19 vaccine or a placebo. The chain has TRBV3-1 (or the pseudogene TRBV3-2) and TRBJ1-1; D might be TRBD1 (5 bases). The CDR3 loop reads CASSSPGGVNTEAFF. CDR3 DNA: TGTGCCAGCAGCTCTCCGGGGGGGGTGAACACTGAAGCTTTCTTT.